This T cell receptor beta chain comes out of a study of blood T cells in healthy people across ages. Deletions cut 3 bases from V and 8 bases from J, with 13 bases between. Germline CDR1 reads SGHTA; CDR2 reads FQGNSA. The CDR3 contains 13 residues. Using a J-beta primer mix together with a sample-barcoded 5' primer, a second PCR was run for about 7 to 12 cycles. TCRdb itself ran the 5' RACE reads through MiXCR, one entry per CDR3 protein. This sample has approximately 1,000,000 distinct CDR3 sequences, with more than 30% found just once. This clonotype was found once. The chain has TRBV7-2 and TRBJ1-1; D gene uncertain. The sequence was collected from a man younger than 35 in good health. The sample consisted of blood. CDR3 sequence (DNA): TGTGCCAGCAGCTTGACCCTCGGGCTCGAAGCTTTCTTT. It yields the protein CASSLTLGLEAFF.